Listed here are 11 T cell receptor beta chains from one sample, sequenced in a study of cytomegalovirus exposure and HLA in healthy donors. Use of 60 Vbeta and 13 Jbeta primers characterized the PCR. Libraries were prepared by immunoSEQ multiplex PCR; TCRdb keeps only in-frame clonotypes and omits some of them. This table has about 180,000 clones, over 70% appearing once. Sequences were obtained from PBMCs. Source of these receptors: a woman aged 25 to 45 in good health and CMV-seronegative.

The chain employs TRBV30 and TRBJ1-5, with a possible D match to TRBD1 (5 bases). The germline gives CDR1 GTSNPN, CDR2 SVGIG (reference sequence). The V end lost 1 base, the J end lost 3 bases, and 19 bases lay between the germline ends. CDR3 size: 17 residues. CDR3 sequence reads: CAWSGQSEGFFNQPQHF. The DNA of the CDR3 is TGTGCCTGGAGTGGACAGTCGGAGGGTTTTTTCAATCAGCCCCAGCATTTT. The variable domain in full, with the rest retrieved from reference TRBV30 and TRBJ1-5, is SQTIHQWPATLVQPVGSPLSLECTVEGTSNPNLYWYRQAAGRGLQLLFYSVGIGQISSEVPQNLSASRPQDRQFILSSKKLLLSDSGFYLCAWSGQSEGFFNQPQHFGDGTRLSIL.

This rearrangement joins TRBV5-1 to TRBJ2-3; TRBD1 agrees at 9 bases. Germline V gene lookup returns CDR1 SGHRS and CDR2 YFSETQ. The CDR3 loop spans 15 amino acids. The V and J ends lost 7 bases and 1 base, in that order; junction bases with no gene match: 7. CDR3 region: CASQTWTGGTDTQYF. The CDR3 DNA reads TGCGCCAGCCAAACCTGGACAGGGGGCACAGATACGCAGTATTTT.

The CDR3 sequence: CASSTPTGFRYGYTF. CDR3 nucleotide sequence: TGTGCCAGCAGCACCCCGACAGGGTTTAGGTATGGCTACACCTTC. The chain combines TRBV7-2 with TRBJ1-2; 7 positions match TRBD1. The CDR3 runs to 15 residues. Looked up from germline, CDR1 is SGHTA and CDR2 is FQGNSA. The junction had 11 bases not matched to a gene; V was cut back by 5 bases and J by 5 bases. The full variable domain, in which reference TRBV7-2 and TRBJ1-2 provide the parts outside the CDR3, is GAGVSQSPSNKVTEKGKDVELRCDPISGHTALYWYRQSLGQGLEFLIYFQGNSAPDKSGLPSDRFSAERTGGSVSTLTIQRTQQEDSAVYLCASSTPTGFRYGYTFGSGTRLTVV.

The chain joins TRBV15 to TRBJ1-3; 7 bases are shared with TRBD1. CDR1 and CDR2 from the germline V gene are LNHNV and YYDKDF (reference sequence). V dropped 4 bases and J dropped 0; count of bases not matched to a gene: 6. The CDR3 runs to 16 residues. The CDR3 sequence is CATSTTGTASGNTIYF. CDR3 in DNA: TGTGCCACCAGCACAACCGGGACAGCCTCTGGAAACACCATATATTTT.

The chain employs TRBV7-8 and TRBJ2-1; 13 bases align to TRBD2. CDR1 and CDR2 (germline): SGHVS, FQNEAQ. V dropped 3 bases and J dropped 4; count of bases not matched to a gene: 12. The CDR3 runs to 19 residues. CDR3 residues: CASSLQWTSGRSWYNEQFF. DNA of the CDR3: TGTGCCAGCAGCTTGCAGTGGACTAGCGGGAGATCTTGGTACAATGAGCAGTTCTTC.

The chain employs TRBV5-6 and TRBJ2-7, with D hard to call. Trimming took 0 bases from V and 2 from J, leaving 12 bases between them. The CDR3 is 15 amino acids. Germline V lookup: CDR1 SGHDT, CDR2 YYEEEE. This chain's CDR3 is CASSLGPLRTYEQYF. The CDR3 DNA reads as TGTGCCAGCAGCTTGGGTCCCTTGAGGACCTACGAGCAGTACTTC.

As for this clone: At one of its ends the junction is not consistent with the germline gene, which may arise from a read error. The chain links TRBV27 to TRBJ1-3; D not certain. The CDR3 has 10 residues. Germline CDR1 MNHEY, CDR2 SMNVEV (reference sequence). CDR3 sequence: CASSFDCSDF. CDR3 DNA sequence: TGTGCCAGCAGTTTTGACTGTTCGGATTTT.

CDR3 in DNA: TGTGCCAGCAGCCCGGGACTAGCGGGAGAGGAGACCCAGTACTTC. Its translation: CASSPGLAGEETQYF. The gene calls are TRBV5-4 and TRBJ2-5; TRBD2 matches at 14 bases. CDR1 SGHNT and CDR2 YYREEE come from the germline V gene (reference sequence). The ends lost 4 bases at V and 5 bases at J; junction bases unmatched: 4. The CDR3 totals 15 residues.

The J gene is TRBJ2-7, the V gene TRBV18; D is uncertain. CDR1 KGHSH and CDR2 LQKENI come from the germline V gene. This CDR3 contains 15 residues. V gave up 0 bases and J gave up 0 bases, with 9 bases separating them. The CDR3 here is CASSPPGVSSYEQYF. The CDR3 region has the DNA TGTGCCAGCTCACCACCGGGCGTCAGCTCCTACGAGCAGTACTTC.

The chain joins TRBV6-1 to TRBJ1-1; D is unresolved. Deletions cut 7 bases from V and 3 bases from J, with 12 bases between. Looked up from germline, CDR1 is MNHNS and CDR2 is SASEGT. The CDR3 is 13 amino acids. This chain's CDR3 is CASMKGGYTEAFF. CDR3 nucleotide sequence: TGTGCCAGCATGAAGGGAGGGTACACTGAAGCTTTCTTT.

The J gene is TRBJ2-7, the V gene TRBV29-1, with D tentatively TRBD2 (5 bases). This CDR3 has 11 amino acids. Germline CDR1 and CDR2: SQVTM and ANQGSEA. The V and J ends lost 8 bases and 4 bases respectively, with 12 bases between them. This CDR3 is CSIGRGYEQYF. The CDR3 DNA sequence: TGCAGCATCGGCCGGGGTTACGAGCAGTACTTC.